The source of this T cell receptor beta chain is a study of T cells in Graves' hyperthyroidism and ophthalmopathy. RNA transcripts were the template for amplifying TCR beta CDR3 regions. The HTBI primer set served for first-round RT-PCR of the TCR CDR3. Each CDR3 protein is one row after TCRdb ran MiXCR on the multiplex PCR reads. The repertoire holds fewer than 450,000 distinct CDR3 sequences, about a sixth seen once, with around 35% in the top ten. The CDR3 has 15 amino acids. CDR1 and CDR2 (germline): SQVTM, ANQGSEA. The ends lost 7 bases at V and 7 bases at J; junction bases unmatched: 12. The TCR sequence derives from a woman aged 25 to 45 with Graves' hyperthyroidism that later progressed to Graves' ophthalmopathy. This rearrangement joins TRBV29-1 to TRBJ2-1, with 11 bases lining up with TRBD2. Sequenced: blood. CDR3 amino acids: CSAKPTSGRSNEQFF. The CDR3 DNA reads as TGCAGCGCAAAACCCACTAGCGGGAGAAGTAATGAGCAGTTCTTC.